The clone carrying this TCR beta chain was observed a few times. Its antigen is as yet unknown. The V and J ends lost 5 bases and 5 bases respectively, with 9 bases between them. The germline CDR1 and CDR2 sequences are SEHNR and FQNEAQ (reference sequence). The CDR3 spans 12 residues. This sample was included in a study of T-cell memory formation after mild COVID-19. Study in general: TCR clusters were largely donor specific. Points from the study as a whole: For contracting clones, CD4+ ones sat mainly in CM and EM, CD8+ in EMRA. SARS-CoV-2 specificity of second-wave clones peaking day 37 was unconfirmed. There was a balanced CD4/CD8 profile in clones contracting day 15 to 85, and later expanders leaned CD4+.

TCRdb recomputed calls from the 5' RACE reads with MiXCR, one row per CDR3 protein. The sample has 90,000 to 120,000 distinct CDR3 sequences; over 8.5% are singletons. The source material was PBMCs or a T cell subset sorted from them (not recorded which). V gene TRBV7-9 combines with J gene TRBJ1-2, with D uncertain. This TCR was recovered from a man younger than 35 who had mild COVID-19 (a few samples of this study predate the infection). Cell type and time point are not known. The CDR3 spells CASSPRDYGYTF. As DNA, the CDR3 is TGTGCCAGCAGCCCAAGAGATTATGGCTACACCTTC.